Given below is one T cell receptor (beta chain) in context. The sample is drawn from a study of blood T cell repertoires in COVID-19. This CDR3 is built from 16 residues. V was cut by 1 base and J by 2 bases, with 15 bases left in between. The germline CDR1 and CDR2 sequences are SGHTA and FQGNSA. Authors' methods: Nucleated cell counts were estimated from reference gene primer amplification. Method: immunoSEQ multiplex PCR; TCRdb's copy keeps in-frame clones and lacks some. That table supplies the V and J calls and clone size; D and trimming were determined from the DNA. The sample lists 250,000 to 300,000 clones; 70% to 90% were seen once. Participants were aged about 18 to 89 years from around 24 US areas. Cohorts were based on clinical histories the participants reported.

The rearrangement joins TRBV7-2 to TRBJ2-7; D possibly corresponds to TRBD2 (6 bases). The TCR originated in a woman aged 30 to 39 who had recovered from COVID-19. Material for sequencing was PBMCs or T cells enriched from blood (not recorded which). The CDR3, as DNA: TGTGCCAGCAGCTTAGTAGGTAGCGGTTTTACCTACGAGCAGTACTTC. Amino acids: CASSLVGSGFTYEQYF.